This entry lists 24 T cell receptor beta chains sequenced from one sample in a study of cytomegalovirus exposure and HLA in healthy donors (TCRdb year 2017). The method behind the library was the immunoSEQ multiplex PCR assay. For the multiplex PCR, a mixture combining 60 forward primers for TCR Vbeta segments and 13 reverse primers for TCR Jbeta segments was used. TCRdb took this table from immuneACCESS and kept in-frame rearrangements with V and J called. Such tables lack part of the clones; where checked against another copy, unresolved V genes explain under half of the gap, and the rest is unexplained. This sample holds some 180,000 clones; nearly 80% were observed only once. Clones ranked in the top ten supply about 3% of the sample. The source material was PBMCs. The receptors shown here come from a female donor in good health and CMV-seronegative.

J is TRBJ2-3 and V is TRBV5-1; D is ambiguous. The germline V and J ends were trimmed by 0 bases and 0 bases, with 8 bases remaining between them. CDR1 and CDR2 (germline): SGHRS, YFSETQ. The CDR3 contains 15 residues. CDR3 residues: CASSLDTLSTDTQYF. In nucleotides, the CDR3 is TGCGCCAGCAGCTTGGACACCCTCAGCACAGATACGCAGTATTTT.

This chain links TRBV10-1 with TRBJ2-7; 7 bases match TRBD2. The CDR3 is 17 residues long. The germline V gene encodes CDR1 WNHNN and CDR2 SYGVQD (reference sequence). With 6 bases clipped from V and 0 bases from J, the junction kept 14 bases outside the gene matches. The CDR3 loop reads CASSANQQAGSSYEQYF. For the CDR3, the DNA is TGCGCCAGCAGCGCTAACCAGCAAGCGGGGAGCTCCTACGAGCAGTACTTC.

The V call is TRBV19, the J call TRBJ2-2; 9 nucleotides match TRBD1. The germline CDR1 and CDR2 sequences are LNHDA and SQIVND (reference sequence). This CDR3 has 16 residues. Trimming took 6 bases from V and 4 from J; bases not matched to a gene: 9. This CDR3 is CASRFTGGLGTGELFF. The CDR3 nucleotides read TGTGCCAGTAGATTTACAGGGGGCTTGGGCACCGGGGAGCTGTTTTTT.

The V gene is TRBV28, the J gene TRBJ2-7; the D gene is possibly TRBD2 (6 bases). The CDR3 is 16 amino acids. Trimming removed 3 bases from V and 6 bases from J, with 21 bases in between. Germline CDR1 is MDHEN and CDR2 is SYDVKM. CDR3 bases: TGTGCCAGCAGTTTCCTCAAGGGAACGGAGGGCCCCGAGCAGTACTTC. Protein product: CASSFLKGTEGPEQYF.

The chain links TRBV27 to TRBJ2-7; D remains unclear. The ends were cut back, 4 bases at V and 0 bases at J, with 4 bases in the middle. Germline lookup yields CDR1 MNHEY and CDR2 SMNVEV (reference sequence). This CDR3 has 12 amino acids. In nucleotides, the CDR3 is TGTGCCAGCAGTTCCCTCTCCTACGAGCAGTACTTC. Amino acids: CASSSLSYEQYF.

Only a few counts were recorded for this clone. The chain combines TRBV6-1 with TRBJ1-2; 8 bases agree with TRBD1. The J segment lost 7 bases and the V segment lost 3 bases, leaving 4 bases of the junction unmatched. Germline V lookup: CDR1 MNHNS, CDR2 SASEGT. CDR3 length: 13 amino acids. The CDR3 DNA is TGTGCCAGCAGTGACAGGGGGCGAGGTGGCTACACCTTC. It translates to CASSDRGRGGYTF.

The sample holds a few counts of this clone. The rearrangement uses TRBV28 and TRBJ1-5; the D gene is possibly TRBD1 (5 bases). Germline V gene sequence: CDR1 MDHEN, CDR2 SYDVKM. With 3 bases removed from V and 11 bases from J, the gap between germline ends came to 26 bases. The CDR3 is made up of 17 amino acids. The CDR3 DNA follows: TGTGCCAGCAGTTTTAGTCGGACCCGGACATTAAGACGAGCCCAGCATTTT. Its protein is CASSFSRTRTLRRAQHF.

The chain employs TRBV2 and TRBJ2-5, with TRBD1 matching over 9 bases. V was clipped by 3 bases and J by 5 bases; unmatched bases: 7. Germline lookup yields CDR1 SNHLY and CDR2 FYNNEI. The CDR3 extends over 15 amino acids. DNA of the CDR3: TGTGCCAGCAGTGAGGACAGGGGAGTCGGGGAGACCCAGTACTTC. This gives the protein CASSEDRGVGETQYF.

The V call is TRBV28, the J call TRBJ2-7; 9 bases are shared with TRBD1. V was pared by 6 bases and J by 0 bases, with 6 bases of the junction left unmatched. The CDR3 totals 15 residues. Germline V lookup: CDR1 MDHEN, CDR2 SYDVKM. This CDR3 reads CASSSDRGGSYEQYF. The CDR3 nucleotides read TGTGCCAGCAGCAGCGACAGGGGGGGCTCCTACGAGCAGTACTTC. Full variable domain (missing parts from reference TRBV28 and TRBJ2-7): DVKVTQSSRYLVKRTGEKVFLECVQDMDHENMFWYRQDPGLGLRLIYFSYDVKMKEKGDIPEGYSVSREKKERFSLILESASTNQTSMYLCASSSDRGGSYEQYFGPGTRLTVT.

The chain carries TRBV7-9 and TRBJ2-1, with 9 bases matching TRBD2. V lost 1 base to trimming and J lost 10 bases; unmatched junction nucleotides: 2. CDR3 length equals 13 residues. Germline V lookup: CDR1 SEHNR, CDR2 FQNEAQ (reference sequence). The CDR3 nucleotides are TGTGCCAGCAGCTTAGAGGGACTAGCAGAGCAGTTCTTC. Translated, it gives CASSLEGLAEQFF.

The chain carries TRBV7-9 and TRBJ2-3; 16 bases map to TRBD2. Trimming cost V 6 bases and J 5 bases; bases outside gene matches: 8. The germline V gene encodes CDR1 SEHNR and CDR2 FQNEAQ (reference sequence). The length of the CDR3 is 17 residues. The CDR3 loop reads CASRRKGTSGREDTQYF. DNA for the CDR3: TGTGCCAGCAGGCGAAAGGGGACTAGCGGGAGGGAAGATACGCAGTATTTT.

The chain joins TRBV27 to TRBJ2-2; 7 bases line up with TRBD2. The V and J ends lost 7 bases and 6 bases, in that order; junction bases with no gene match: 5. The CDR3 loop spans 13 amino acids. Looked up from germline, CDR1 is MNHEY and CDR2 is SMNVEV (reference sequence). CDR3 bases: TGTGCCAGCAACCTACGGGGGGCCGGGGAGCTGTTTTTT. It yields the protein CASNLRGAGELFF.

The DNA of the CDR3 is TGTGCCAGCAGCCCCTCGGGGGTCGAGCAGTACTTC. It codes for CASSPSGVEQYF. The chain uses TRBV7-8 and TRBJ2-5, with a weak D call TRBD2 (6 bases). With the DNA end fitting TRBJ2-7 better, the J assignment may be wrong. CDR1 and CDR2 (germline): SGHVS, FQNEAQ. CDR3 length equals 12 residues.

This clone appeared a few times. This sequence joins TRBV9 and TRBJ1-5, with 9 bases lining up with TRBD1. This CDR3 contains 16 residues. V shed 0 bases, J shed 8 bases, and the junction held 9 bases outside the gene matches. Germline CDR1 reads SGDLS; CDR2 reads YYNGEE. This chain's CDR3 is CASSVGGQGSLEPQHF. In DNA form, the CDR3 reads TGTGCCAGCAGCGTAGGGGGACAGGGCTCCTTGGAGCCCCAGCATTTT.

V is TRBV11-2 and J is TRBJ2-7, with a possible D match to TRBD2 (5 bases). V was clipped by 5 bases and J by 4 bases, with 12 bases between them. The CDR3 loop spans 13 amino acids. CDR1 and CDR2 from the germline V gene are SGHAT and FQNNGV. The CDR3: CASSPGSAYEQYF. In DNA form, the CDR3 reads TGTGCCAGCAGCCCGGGGTCGGCTTACGAGCAGTACTTC.

This chain links TRBV7-9 with TRBJ2-2, with 9 bases that match TRBD2. The V segment lost 2 bases and the J segment 6 bases; nucleotides outside the gene matches: 7. Germline lookup yields CDR1 SEHNR and CDR2 FQNEAQ (reference sequence). The CDR3 consists of 16 residues. This CDR3 reads CASSLYVSGSSGELFF. CDR3 coding DNA: TGTGCCAGCAGCTTATATGTTAGCGGGAGTTCCGGGGAGCTGTTTTTT.

CDR3 DNA: TGTGCCAGTAGCGGACAGGGGAAATACGAGCAGTACTTC. It encodes CASSGQGKYEQYF. V is TRBV19 and J is TRBJ2-7; 9 bases fit TRBD1. The CDR3 consists of 13 residues. After removal of 6 bases from V and 4 bases from J, the junction contained 4 bases not matched to a gene. CDR1 is LNHDA and CDR2 is SQIVND in the germline V gene (reference sequence).

This chain joins TRBV7-8 and TRBJ2-1; tentative D call: TRBD2 (5 bases). CDR1 is SGHVS and CDR2 is FQNEAQ in the germline V gene. The V and J ends lost 4 bases and 7 bases respectively, with 11 bases between them. The CDR3 is made up of 13 amino acids. The chain's CDR3 is CASSSYGVNEQFF. DNA of the CDR3: TGTGCCAGCAGCTCATACGGGGTGAATGAGCAGTTCTTC.

This clone was detected a few times. The J gene is TRBJ1-4, the V gene TRBV19, with TRBD1 as a possible D gene (6 bases). Trimming stripped 8 bases from V and 5 bases from J, with 15 bases between. The CDR3 sequence is 14 residues long. Germline V gene data show CDR1 as LNHDA and CDR2 as SQIVND (reference sequence). This CDR3 reads CASALQGPNEKLFF. As DNA, the CDR3 is TGTGCCAGTGCACTACAGGGACCAAATGAAAAACTGTTTTTT. Using reference TRBV19 and TRBJ1-4 for the parts outside the CDR3, the full variable domain is DGGITQSPKYLFRKEGQNVTLSCEQNLNHDAMYWYRQDPGQGLRLIYYSQIVNDFQKGDIAEGYSVSREKKESFPLTVTSAQKNPTAFYLCASALQGPNEKLFFGSGTQLSVL.

Regarding this clone: One end of the junction is discordant with germline, which a read error may explain. J is TRBJ2-3 and V is TRBV7-7, with 10 bases fitting TRBD2. The CDR3 is 16 residues long. Per the germline V gene, CDR1 is SSHAT and CDR2 is FNYEAQ (reference sequence). The CDR3 region has the DNA TGTGCTAGCAGCTTACTAGCGGGATCTAGCACAGATACGCAGTATTTT. Translation: CASSLLAGSSTDTQYF.

This clone showed up just once. V and J are TRBV10-3 and TRBJ1-5; D is perhaps TRBD1 (6 bases). This CDR3 has 13 residues. The germline V and J ends were trimmed by 6 bases and 7 bases, with 13 bases remaining between them. Germline V gene data show CDR1 as ENHRY and CDR2 as SYGVKD. CDR3 sequence (DNA): TGTGCCATCAGACAGGGTTTGGAACAGCCCCAGCATTTT. Protein sequence: CAIRQGLEQPQHF.

The chain uses TRBV14 and TRBJ1-2; 9 bases match TRBD1. CDR3 size: 15 residues. Germline V gene lookup returns CDR1 SGHDN and CDR2 FVKESK. V shed 0 bases, J shed 7 bases, and the junction held 6 bases outside the gene matches. CDR3 in DNA: TGTGCCAGCAGCCAAGATCTCGGGACAGGGTCTGGCTACACCTTC. It translates to CASSQDLGTGSGYTF.

This chain joins TRBV28 and TRBJ1-2, with D possibly matching TRBD1 (5 bases). V was trimmed by 6 bases and J by 0 bases, leaving 11 bases between them. Germline loops: CDR1 MDHEN, CDR2 SYDVKM. This CDR3 spans 14 amino acids. The CDR3 region is CASRFHRSNYGYTF. In nucleotides, the CDR3 is TGTGCCAGCAGATTTCACAGGTCTAACTATGGCTACACCTTC.

The chain has TRBV10-1 and TRBJ2-7, with TRBD1 identical over 8 bases. The CDR3 extends over 14 amino acids. The germline V gene has CDR1 WNHNN and CDR2 SYGVQD (reference sequence). Trimming removed 4 bases from V and 4 bases from J; junction bases left unmatched: 6. The CDR3, as DNA: TGCGCCAGCAGTGGCAATGACAGGGGTTACGAGCAGTACTTC. Translated, it gives CASSGNDRGYEQYF.